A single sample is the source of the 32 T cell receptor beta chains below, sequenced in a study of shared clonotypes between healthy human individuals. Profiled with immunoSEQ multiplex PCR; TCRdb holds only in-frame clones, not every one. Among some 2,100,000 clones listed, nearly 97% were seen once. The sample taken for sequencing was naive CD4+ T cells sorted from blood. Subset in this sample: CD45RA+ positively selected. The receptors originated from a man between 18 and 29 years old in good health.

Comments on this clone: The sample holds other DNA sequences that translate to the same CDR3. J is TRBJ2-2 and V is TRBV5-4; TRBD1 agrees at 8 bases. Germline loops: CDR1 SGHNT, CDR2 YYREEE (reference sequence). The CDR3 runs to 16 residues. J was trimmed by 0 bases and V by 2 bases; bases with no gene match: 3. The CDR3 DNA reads TGTGCCAGCAGCTTAACAGGGGGTTCGAACACCGGGGAGCTGTTTTTT. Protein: CASSLTGGSNTGELFF. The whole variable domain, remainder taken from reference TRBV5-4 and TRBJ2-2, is ETGVTQSPTHLIKTRGQQVTLRCSSQSGHNTVSWYQQALGQGPQFIFQYYREEENGRGNFPPRFSGLQFPNYSSELNVNALELDDSALYLCASSLTGGSNTGELFFGEGSRLTVL.

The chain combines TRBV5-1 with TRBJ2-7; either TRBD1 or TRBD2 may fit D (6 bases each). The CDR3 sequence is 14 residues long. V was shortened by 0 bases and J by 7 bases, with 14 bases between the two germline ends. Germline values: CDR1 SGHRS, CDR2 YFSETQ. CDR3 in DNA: TGCGCCAGCAGCTTGGATAGCCAGGGGAGGGAGCAGTACTTC. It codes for CASSLDSQGREQYF.

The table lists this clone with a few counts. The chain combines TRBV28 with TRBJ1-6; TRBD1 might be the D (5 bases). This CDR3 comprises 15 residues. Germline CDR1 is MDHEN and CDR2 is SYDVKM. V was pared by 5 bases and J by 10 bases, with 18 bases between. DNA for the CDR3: TGTGCCAGCAGTCCCCCCGGGGGAACAAGCTCACCCCTCCACTTT. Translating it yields CASSPPGGTSSPLHF.

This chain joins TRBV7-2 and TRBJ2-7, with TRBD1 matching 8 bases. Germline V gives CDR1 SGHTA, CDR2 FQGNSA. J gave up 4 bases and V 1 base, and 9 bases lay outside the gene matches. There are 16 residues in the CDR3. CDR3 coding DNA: TGTGCCAGCAGCTTAGGAGCAGGGGGCGCGGGTTACGAGCAGTACTTC. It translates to CASSLGAGGAGYEQYF.

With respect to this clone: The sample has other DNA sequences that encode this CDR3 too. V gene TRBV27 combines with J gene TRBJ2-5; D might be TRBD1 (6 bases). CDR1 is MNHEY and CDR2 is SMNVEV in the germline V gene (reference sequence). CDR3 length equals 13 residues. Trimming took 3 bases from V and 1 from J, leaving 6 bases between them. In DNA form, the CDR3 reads TGTGCCAGCAGTTTCAGGGGCCAAGAGACCCAGTACTTC. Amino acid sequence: CASSFRGQETQYF.

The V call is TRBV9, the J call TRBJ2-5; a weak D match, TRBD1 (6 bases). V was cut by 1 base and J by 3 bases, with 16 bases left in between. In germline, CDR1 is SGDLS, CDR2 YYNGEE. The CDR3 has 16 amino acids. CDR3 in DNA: TGTGCCAGCAGCGTAAGCAGCACAGGGTCCAAAGAGACCCAGTACTTC. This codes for CASSVSSTGSKETQYF.

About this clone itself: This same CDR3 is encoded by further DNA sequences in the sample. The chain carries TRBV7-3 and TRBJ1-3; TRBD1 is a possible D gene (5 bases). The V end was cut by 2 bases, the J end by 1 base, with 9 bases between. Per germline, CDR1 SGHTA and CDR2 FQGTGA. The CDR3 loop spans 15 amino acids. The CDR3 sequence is CASSLGGESGNTIYF. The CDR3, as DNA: TGTGCCAGCAGCTTAGGAGGGGAGTCTGGAAACACCATATATTTT.

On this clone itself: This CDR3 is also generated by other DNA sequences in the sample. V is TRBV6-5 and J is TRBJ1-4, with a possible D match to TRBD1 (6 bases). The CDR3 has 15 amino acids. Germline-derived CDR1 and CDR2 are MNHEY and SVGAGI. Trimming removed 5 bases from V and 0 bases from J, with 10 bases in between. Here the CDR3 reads CASSPAGATNEKLFF. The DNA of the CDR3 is TGTGCCAGCAGTCCTGCAGGGGCAACTAATGAAAAACTGTTTTTT.

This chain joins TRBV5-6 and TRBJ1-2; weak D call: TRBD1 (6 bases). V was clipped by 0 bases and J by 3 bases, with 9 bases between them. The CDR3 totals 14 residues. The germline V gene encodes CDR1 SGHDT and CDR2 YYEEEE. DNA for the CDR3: TGTGCCAGCAGCTTGGAACAGGGCTACTATGGCTACACCTTC. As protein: CASSLEQGYYGYTF.

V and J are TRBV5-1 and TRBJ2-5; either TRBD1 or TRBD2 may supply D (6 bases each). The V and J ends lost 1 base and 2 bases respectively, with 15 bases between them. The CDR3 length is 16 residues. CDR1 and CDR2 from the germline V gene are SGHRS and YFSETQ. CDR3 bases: TGCGCCAGCAGCTTGAGGGGGGACGGCAGTCAAGAGACCCAGTACTTC. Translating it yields CASSLRGDGSQETQYF.

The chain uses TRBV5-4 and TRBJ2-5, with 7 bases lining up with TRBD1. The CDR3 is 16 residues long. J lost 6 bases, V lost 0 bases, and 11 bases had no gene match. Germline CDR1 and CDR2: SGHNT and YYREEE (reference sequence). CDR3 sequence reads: CASSLAGTGVSKTQYF. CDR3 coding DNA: TGTGCCAGCAGCTTGGCCGGAACAGGGGTTTCGAAGACCCAGTACTTC.

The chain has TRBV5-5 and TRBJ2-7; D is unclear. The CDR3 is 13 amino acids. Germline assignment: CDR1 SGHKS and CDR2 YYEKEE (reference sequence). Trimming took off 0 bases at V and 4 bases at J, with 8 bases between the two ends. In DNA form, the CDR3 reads TGTGCCAGCAGCTTGGCCTTTGGATACGAGCAGTACTTC. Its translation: CASSLAFGYEQYF.

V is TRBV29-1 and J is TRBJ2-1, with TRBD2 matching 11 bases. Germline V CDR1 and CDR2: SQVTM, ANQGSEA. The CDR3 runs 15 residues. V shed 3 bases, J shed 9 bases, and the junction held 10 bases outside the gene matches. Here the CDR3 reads CSVESRLAGYVEQFF. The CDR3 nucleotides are TGCAGCGTTGAGTCTCGACTAGCGGGATACGTTGAGCAGTTCTTC.

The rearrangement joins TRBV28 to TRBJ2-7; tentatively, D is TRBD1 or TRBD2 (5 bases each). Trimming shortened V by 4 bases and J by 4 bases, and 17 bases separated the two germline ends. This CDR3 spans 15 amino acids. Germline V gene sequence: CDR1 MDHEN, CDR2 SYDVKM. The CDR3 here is CASSSAGEGEYEQYF. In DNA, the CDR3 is TGTGCCAGCAGTTCCGCCGGGGAAGGGGAGTACGAGCAGTACTTC.

The CDR3 coding sequence is TGCGCCAGCAGCCTGACAGTAGCACAAGAGACCCAGTACTTC. Encoded protein: CASSLTVAQETQYF. The V and J genes are TRBV10-2 and TRBJ2-5, with D possibly TRBD1 on 5 matching bases. Trimming pared 6 bases from V and 2 bases from J, leaving 13 bases between. Germline CDR1 reads WSHSY; CDR2 reads SAAADI. The CDR3 covers 14 residues.

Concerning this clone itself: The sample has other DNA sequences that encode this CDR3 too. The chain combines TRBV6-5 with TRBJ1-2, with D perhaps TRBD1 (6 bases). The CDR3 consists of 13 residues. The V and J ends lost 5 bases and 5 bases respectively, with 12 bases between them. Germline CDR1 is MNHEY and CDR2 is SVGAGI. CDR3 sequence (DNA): TGTGCCAGCAGTCCGGACAGCCGATATGGCTACACCTTC. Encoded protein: CASSPDSRYGYTF.

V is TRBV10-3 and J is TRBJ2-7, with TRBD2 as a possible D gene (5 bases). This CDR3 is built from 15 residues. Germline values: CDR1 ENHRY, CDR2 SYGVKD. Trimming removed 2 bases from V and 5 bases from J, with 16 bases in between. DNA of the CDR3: TGTGCCATCAGTGAGGACGGGATTCTACCCCACGAGCAGTACTTC. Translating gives CAISEDGILPHEQYF.

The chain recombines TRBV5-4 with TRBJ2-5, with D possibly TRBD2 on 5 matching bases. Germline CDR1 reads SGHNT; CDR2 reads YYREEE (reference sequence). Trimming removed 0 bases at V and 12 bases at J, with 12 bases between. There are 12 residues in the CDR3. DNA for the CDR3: TGTGCCAGCAGCTTGGACATAGGACTGAAGTACTTC. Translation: CASSLDIGLKYF.

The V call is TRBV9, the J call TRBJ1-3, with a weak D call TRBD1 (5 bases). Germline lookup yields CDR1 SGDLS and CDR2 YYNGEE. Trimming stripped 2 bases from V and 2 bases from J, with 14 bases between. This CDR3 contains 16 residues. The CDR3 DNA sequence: TGTGCCAGCAGCGTCGGGACGGTGCGAGCTGGAAACACCATATATTTT. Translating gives CASSVGTVRAGNTIYF. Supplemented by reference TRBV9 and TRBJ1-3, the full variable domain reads DSGVTQTPKHLITATGQRVTLRCSPRSGDLSVYWYQQSLDQGLQFLIQYYNGEERAKGNILERFSAQQFPDLHSELNLSSLELGDSALYFCASSVGTVRAGNTIYFGEGSWLTVV.

The CDR3 loop reads CASSETDSNQPQHF. CDR3 in DNA: TGTGCCTCGTCGGAGACCGACAGCAATCAGCCCCAGCATTTT. The rearrangement uses TRBV10-3 and TRBJ1-5; D gene uncertain. The length of the CDR3 is 14 residues. Per the germline V gene, CDR1 is ENHRY and CDR2 is SYGVKD. V lost 11 bases, J lost 1 base, and 15 bases lay in between.

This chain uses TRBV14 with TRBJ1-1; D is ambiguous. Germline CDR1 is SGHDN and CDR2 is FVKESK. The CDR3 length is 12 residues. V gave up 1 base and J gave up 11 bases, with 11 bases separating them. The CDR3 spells CASSQGSLRAFF. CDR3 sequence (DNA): TGTGCCAGCAGCCAAGGTTCCCTTCGGGCTTTCTTT.

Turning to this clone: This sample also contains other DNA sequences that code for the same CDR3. The CDR3 region has the DNA TGCGCCAGCAGCCCACCGGGTCGGGAAAAACTGTTTTTT. It is translated as CASSPPGREKLFF. The chain joins TRBV5-1 to TRBJ1-4; D call uncertain. V lost 4 bases, J lost 8 bases, and 12 bases lay in between. In germline, CDR1 is SGHRS, CDR2 YFSETQ. This CDR3 contains 13 residues.

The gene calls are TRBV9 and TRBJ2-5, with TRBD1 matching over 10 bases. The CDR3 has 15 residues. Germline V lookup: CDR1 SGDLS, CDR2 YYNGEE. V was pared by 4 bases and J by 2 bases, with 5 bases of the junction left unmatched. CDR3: CASSWTGGVQETQYF. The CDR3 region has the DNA TGTGCCAGCAGCTGGACAGGGGGGGTACAAGAGACCCAGTACTTC. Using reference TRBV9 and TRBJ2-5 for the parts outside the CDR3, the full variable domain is DSGVTQTPKHLITATGQRVTLRCSPRSGDLSVYWYQQSLDQGLQFLIQYYNGEERAKGNILERFSAQQFPDLHSELNLSSLELGDSALYFCASSWTGGVQETQYFGPGTRLLVL.

The CDR3 DNA sequence: TGTGCCAGCAGCTTGCCTCGCATCTCTGGGGCCAACGTCCTGACTTTC. Translating gives CASSLPRISGANVLTF. The chain employs TRBV5-6 and TRBJ2-6; D ambiguous. Trimming removed 1 base from V and 0 bases from J, with 8 bases in between. This CDR3 has 16 amino acids. Germline CDR1 and CDR2: SGHDT and YYEEEE.

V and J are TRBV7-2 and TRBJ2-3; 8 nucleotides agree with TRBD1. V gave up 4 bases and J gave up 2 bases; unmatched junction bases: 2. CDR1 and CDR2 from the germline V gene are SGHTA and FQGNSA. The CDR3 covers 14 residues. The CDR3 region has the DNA TGTGCCAGCAGCTCGGACAGGGCCACAGATACGCAGTATTTT. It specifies CASSSDRATDTQYF.

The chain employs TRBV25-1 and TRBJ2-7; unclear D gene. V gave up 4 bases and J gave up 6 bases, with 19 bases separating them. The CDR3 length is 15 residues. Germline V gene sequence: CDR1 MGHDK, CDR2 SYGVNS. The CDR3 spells CASSAPSGNEVEQYF. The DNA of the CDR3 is TGTGCCAGCAGTGCACCCTCTGGTAACGAGGTCGAGCAGTACTTC.

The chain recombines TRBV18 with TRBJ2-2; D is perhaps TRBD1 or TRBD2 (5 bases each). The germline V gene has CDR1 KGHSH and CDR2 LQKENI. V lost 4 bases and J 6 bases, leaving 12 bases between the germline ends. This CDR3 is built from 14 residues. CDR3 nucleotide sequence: TGTGCCAGCTCACTTCTCGGGGCTTCCGGGGAGCTGTTTTTT. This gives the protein CASSLLGASGELFF.

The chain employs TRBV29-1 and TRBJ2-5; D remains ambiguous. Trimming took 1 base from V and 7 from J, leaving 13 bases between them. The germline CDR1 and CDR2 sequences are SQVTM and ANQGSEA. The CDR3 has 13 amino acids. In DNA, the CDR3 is TGCAGCGTTGAAGTGGTCCTTACCGGGACCCAGTACTTC. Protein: CSVEVVLTGTQYF. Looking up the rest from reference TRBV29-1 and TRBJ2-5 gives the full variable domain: SAVISQKPSRDICQRGTSLTIQCQVDSQVTMMFWYRQQPGQSLTLIATANQGSEATYESGFVIDKFPISRPNLTFSTLTVSNMSPEDSSIYLCSVEVVLTGTQYFGPGTRLLVL.

The DNA for the CDR3 is TGTGCCAGCAGCGTATATGAGGGGACCACAGATACGCAGTATTTT. Translated, it gives CASSVYEGTTDTQYF. V is TRBV9 and J is TRBJ2-3; either TRBD1 or TRBD2 may supply D (5 bases each). Trimming removed 1 base from V and 2 bases from J, with 11 bases in between. CDR1 SGDLS and CDR2 YYNGEE come from the germline V gene. The CDR3 extends over 15 amino acids.

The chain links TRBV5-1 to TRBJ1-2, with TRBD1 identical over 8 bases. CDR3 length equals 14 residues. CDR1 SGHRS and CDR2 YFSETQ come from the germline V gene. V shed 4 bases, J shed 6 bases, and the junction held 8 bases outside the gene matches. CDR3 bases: TGCGCCAGCAGCACCGGGGGGACAGGTGATGGCTACACCTTC. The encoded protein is CASSTGGTGDGYTF.

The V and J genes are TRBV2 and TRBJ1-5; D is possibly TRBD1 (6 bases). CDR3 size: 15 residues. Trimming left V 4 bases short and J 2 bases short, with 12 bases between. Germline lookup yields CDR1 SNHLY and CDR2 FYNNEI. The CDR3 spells CASSGQQGRNQPQHF. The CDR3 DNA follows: TGTGCCAGCAGTGGCCAACAGGGTCGCAATCAGCCCCAGCATTTT.

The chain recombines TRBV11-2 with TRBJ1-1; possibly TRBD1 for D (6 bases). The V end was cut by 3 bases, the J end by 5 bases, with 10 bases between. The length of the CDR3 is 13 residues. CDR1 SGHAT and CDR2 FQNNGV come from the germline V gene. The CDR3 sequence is CASSFSGDTEAFF. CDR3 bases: TGTGCCAGCAGCTTTTCAGGGGATACTGAAGCTTTCTTT.